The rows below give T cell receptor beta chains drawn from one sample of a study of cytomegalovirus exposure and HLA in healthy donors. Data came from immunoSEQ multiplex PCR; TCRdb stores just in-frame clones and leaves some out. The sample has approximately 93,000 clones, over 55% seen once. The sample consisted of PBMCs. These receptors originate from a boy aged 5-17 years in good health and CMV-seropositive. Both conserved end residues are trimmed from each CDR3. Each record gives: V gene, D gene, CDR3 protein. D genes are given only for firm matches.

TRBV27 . ASSSGVGEANYGYT
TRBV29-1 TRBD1 SVPGQTNTGELF
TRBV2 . ASSEYFPGVDYGYT
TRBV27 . ASSLSHRPIETQY
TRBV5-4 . ASSERGRSEAF
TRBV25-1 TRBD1 ASSELQGVKGYT
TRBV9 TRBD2 ASSPSGGEGNEQF
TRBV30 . AWSATRISGNTIY
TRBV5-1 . ASSFTSGQTTYEQY
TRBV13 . ASSYRLDTQY
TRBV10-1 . ASTTGPGGSTGELF
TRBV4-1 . ASSQDRTGNQPQH
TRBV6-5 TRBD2 ASSYSASGRAYEQF
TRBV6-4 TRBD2 ASSLAGGSDTQY
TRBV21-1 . ASERGVSSYEQY
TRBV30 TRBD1 AWSRQGFDQPQH
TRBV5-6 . ASSLAGTPNEQY
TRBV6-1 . ASSTTGNNQPQH
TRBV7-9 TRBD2 ASSLAGTSGTNEQF
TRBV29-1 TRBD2 SVELPGRGYEQY
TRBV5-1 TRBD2 ASSLRGGRTYEQY
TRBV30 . AWSDFRGNQPQH
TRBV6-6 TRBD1 ASSYGQVEAGELF
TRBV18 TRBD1 ASSPLGTGEFFPGMNTEAF
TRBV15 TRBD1 ATSRPGQGLNYEQY
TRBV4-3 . ASSQVSGMNTEAF
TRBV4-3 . ASSPVRGTYNEQF
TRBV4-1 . ASSQDLGPGANVLT
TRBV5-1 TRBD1 ASSLAGQGASSGNTIY
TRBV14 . ASSPLSTRYSYEQY
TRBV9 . ASSVPPRWEQY
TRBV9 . ASSVVEGTTEAF
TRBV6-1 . ASSDLTATDTQY
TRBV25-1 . ASSEPAGPGNTIY
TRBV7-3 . ASSSKGYGPNTGELF
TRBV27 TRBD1 ATLGQVGNKGYGYT
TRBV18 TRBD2 ASSRTSGGENEQF
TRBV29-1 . SVRTVSSYEQY
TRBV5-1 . ASSALVTNTEAF
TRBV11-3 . ASSPGITSTDTQY
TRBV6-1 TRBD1 ASRIDRGLEAF
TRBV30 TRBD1 AWNRGREKLF
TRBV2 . ASKRETSTEAF
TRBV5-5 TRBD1 ASSGGTGDTNTIY
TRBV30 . AWSSGASVDEQF
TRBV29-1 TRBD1 SVGQGYGYT